These 21 T cell receptor beta chains originate from one sample sequenced in a study of human T cells and chemical hapten exposure. This sample's time point: pre-sensitization, week 0. As to treatment: therapeutic diphenylcyclopropenone sensitization with weekly scalp DPC. Total RNA extraction was carried out from unfractionated whole blood. TCRdb called the RACE reads again in MiXCR, with one record for every CDR3 protein. The sample comprises fewer than 45,000 distinct CDR3 sequences, less than 15% of which are singletons, and around 1.9% rests with the top ten. The material was whole blood, obtained in connection with sensitization to the hapten diphenylcyclopropenone (DPC). These receptor sequences come from a woman in her thirties or forties with alopecia areata. Some clones in this sample may be carry-over from other donors' samples.

The CDR3 spells CASGQLVGTREGQFF. DNA of the CDR3: TGTGCCAGCGGACAACTAGTGGGGACTAGGGAGGGGCAGTTCTTC. The chain couples TRBV28 to TRBJ2-1; TRBD2 aligns across 8 bases. The CDR3 totals 15 residues. Germline loops: CDR1 MDHEN, CDR2 SYDVKM. V trimming: 8 bases; J trimming: 12 bases; junction bases outside the gene matches: 18.

This clonotype came up many times. This chain's CDR3 is CASSPPGMYEQYF. The CDR3 DNA reads TGTGCCAGCAGCCCACCGGGGATGTACGAGCAGTACTTC. This chain connects TRBV3-1 to TRBJ2-7; D might be TRBD2 (5 bases). V shed 4 bases and J shed 4 bases, with 11 bases lying between them. Germline lookup yields CDR1 LGHDT and CDR2 YNNKEL (reference sequence). This CDR3 spans 13 amino acids.

The table lists this clonotype with many counts. The chain combines TRBV9 with TRBJ2-4, with D perhaps being TRBD1 or TRBD2 (5 bases each). CDR1 is SGDLS, CDR2 YYNGEE, per germline. Trimming stripped 3 bases from V and 8 bases from J, with 12 bases between. The CDR3 sequence is 13 residues long. CDR3 DNA sequence: TGTGCCAGCAGCGAGGGAGAAGGGGACATTCAGTACTTC. This translates into CASSEGEGDIQYF. Supplemented by reference TRBV9 and TRBJ2-4, the full variable domain reads DSGVTQTPKHLITATGQRVTLRCSPRSGDLSVYWYQQSLDQGLQFLIQYYNGEERAKGNILERFSAQQFPDLHSELNLSSLELGDSALYFCASSEGEGDIQYFGAGTRLSVL.

The table lists this clonotype with many counts. The chain combines TRBV7-2 with TRBJ2-7, with D tentatively TRBD1 (6 bases). Per germline, CDR1 SGHTA and CDR2 FQGNSA. The CDR3 has 14 amino acids. Trimming removed 1 base from V and 4 bases from J, with 11 bases in between. DNA of the CDR3: TGTGCCAGCAGCTTAGTGGGACATGAGTACGAGCAGTACTTC. Translation gives CASSLVGHEYEQYF.

The sample holds many counts of this clonotype. The chain recombines TRBV3-1 with TRBJ1-2; perhaps TRBD1 as D (5 bases). From germline, CDR1 is LGHDT and CDR2 YNNKEL (reference sequence). V shed 1 base and J shed 4 bases, with 10 bases lying between them. The CDR3 consists of 14 residues. In nucleotides, the CDR3 is TGTGCCAGCAGCCAAGCTTTGGGGGGCTATGGCTACACCTTC. Its protein product is CASSQALGGYGYTF.

The gene calls are TRBV20-1 and TRBJ2-7; D uncertain. Germline V gene lookup returns CDR1 DFQATT and CDR2 SNEGSKA (reference sequence). The CDR3 extends over 15 amino acids. The germline V and J ends were trimmed by 1 base and 0 bases, with 13 bases remaining between them. The CDR3 nucleotides are TGCAGTGCTAGAGCCCCCCAGGATCCCTCCTACGAGCAGTACTTC. Its translation is CSARAPQDPSYEQYF.

This chain joins TRBV28 and TRBJ1-4; 7 bases are shared with TRBD1. Trimming took 3 bases from V and 5 from J; bases not matched to a gene: 3. The CDR3 covers 14 residues. Germline values: CDR1 MDHEN, CDR2 SYDVKM. CDR3 nucleotides: TGTGCCAGCAGTTTGGGACAGCTGAATGAAAAACTGTTTTTT. Translation gives CASSLGQLNEKLFF.

The CDR3 DNA reads TGCAGTGCTAGAGACGGTAGCGGGAGTTCCGCAGATACGCAGTATTTT. Encoded protein: CSARDGSGSSADTQYF. The chain recombines TRBV20-1 with TRBJ2-3, with 9 bases matching TRBD2. CDR1 is DFQATT, CDR2 SNEGSKA, per germline (reference sequence). This CDR3 has 16 residues. The V gene end was trimmed by 0 bases and the J gene end by 4 bases; junction bases not matched to a gene: 8.

This chain joins TRBV19 and TRBJ1-2; D is uncertain. Trimming removed 7 bases at V and 0 bases at J, with 6 bases between. The CDR3 is made up of 12 amino acids. Germline values: CDR1 LNHDA, CDR2 SQIVND (reference sequence). CDR3 amino acids: CASISANYGYTF. CDR3 coding DNA: TGTGCCAGTATAAGTGCTAACTATGGCTACACCTTC.

This clonotype was found many times. The chain couples TRBV7-8 to TRBJ2-7, with TRBD2 as a possible D gene (5 bases). V was shortened by 0 bases and J by 3 bases, with 9 bases between the two germline ends. The CDR3 length is 14 residues. Per germline, CDR1 SGHVS and CDR2 FQNEAQ. The CDR3, as DNA: TGTGCCAGCAGCTTAGCGGACGGACTCTACGAGCAGTACTTC. Translated: CASSLADGLYEQYF. Full variable domain (remainder filled in from reference TRBV7-8 and TRBJ2-7): GAGVSQSPRYKVAKRGQDVALRCDPISGHVSLFWYQQALGQGPEFLTYFQNEAQLDKSGLPSDRFFAERPEGSVSTLKIQRTQQEDSAVYLCASSLADGLYEQYFGPGTRLTVT.

This clonotype was picked up many times. The rearrangement joins TRBV12-3 or TRBV12-4 to TRBJ1-1; D ambiguous. This CDR3 spans 13 amino acids. Trimming shortened V by 5 bases and J by 7 bases, and 14 bases separated the two germline ends. The CDR3 reads CASSPREGSEAFF. CDR3 sequence (DNA): TGTGCCAGCAGTCCTCGTGAGGGCAGTGAAGCTTTCTTT.

This clonotype has a count of ten or more. The CDR3 is CASSLKLRSYEQYF. DNA for the CDR3: TGTGCCAGCAGTTTGAAACTTAGGTCCTACGAGCAGTACTTC. V is TRBV28 and J is TRBJ2-7; D is uncertain. The CDR3 has 14 residues. The germline gives CDR1 MDHEN, CDR2 SYDVKM. Trimming stripped 3 bases from V and 1 base from J, with 10 bases between.

The V gene is TRBV27, the J gene TRBJ1-6; 7 bases line up with TRBD1. V gave up 3 bases and J gave up 5 bases; unmatched junction bases: 1. This CDR3 is 14 amino acids long. The V gene's germline CDR1 is MNHEY and CDR2 SMNVEV (reference sequence). The DNA of the CDR3 is TGTGCCAGCAGTTTGGGACAGCATAATTCACCCCTCCACTTT. Translating gives CASSLGQHNSPLHF.

This clonotype was recorded at least ten times. This chain connects TRBV5-1 to TRBJ1-3, with 11 positions matching TRBD1. This CDR3 contains 16 residues. In germline, CDR1 is SGHRS, CDR2 YFSETQ. J gave up 2 bases and V 4 bases, and 5 bases lay outside the gene matches. CDR3 sequence reads: CASSPLGQGAGNTIYF. CDR3 nucleotide sequence: TGCGCCAGCAGCCCCCTGGGACAGGGGGCTGGAAACACCATATATTTT.

This clonotype was seen a few times. This chain connects TRBV7-2 to TRBJ2-1; D remains unclear. This CDR3 contains 13 residues. CDR1 and CDR2 from the germline V gene are SGHTA and FQGNSA. V was shortened by 3 bases and J by 9 bases, with 12 bases between the two germline ends. The CDR3 nucleotides are TGTGCCAGCAGCTTGGGTAGCTTGGGTGAGCAGTTCTTC. This translates into CASSLGSLGEQFF.

The chain carries TRBV3-1 and TRBJ1-2; 9 bases match TRBD1. After removal of 4 bases from V and 0 bases from J, the junction contained 0 bases not matched to a gene. The CDR3 has 14 amino acids. The germline gives CDR1 LGHDT, CDR2 YNNKEL (reference sequence). The CDR3 spells CASSRQGANYGYTF. The CDR3 DNA is TGTGCCAGCAGCCGACAGGGGGCTAACTATGGCTACACCTTC.

There are many counts of this clonotype. V is TRBV12-3 or TRBV12-4 and J is TRBJ1-1, with 8 positions matching TRBD1. This CDR3 is built from 15 residues. V was pared by 5 bases and J by 4 bases, with 9 bases of the junction left unmatched. This CDR3 is CASSVSRGHGTEAFF. CDR3 coding DNA: TGTGCCAGCAGTGTATCCAGGGGGCATGGCACTGAAGCTTTCTTT.

V and J are TRBV28 and TRBJ2-7, with D possibly TRBD1 on 5 matching bases. The CDR3 consists of 13 residues. Trimming shortened V by 3 bases and J by 4 bases, and 10 bases separated the two germline ends. Germline CDR1 reads MDHEN; CDR2 reads SYDVKM. CDR3 nucleotide sequence: TGTGCCAGCAGTTTGGGGCCCAAGTACGAGCAGTACTTC. Amino acids: CASSLGPKYEQYF.

This clonotype occurred many times. CDR3 sequence: CASPPPWGRSNKEDQETQYF. The CDR3 DNA follows: TGTGCCAGTCCGCCGCCCTGGGGGAGGTCAAACAAGGAGGACCAAGAGACCCAGTACTTC. The chain joins TRBV28 to TRBJ2-5, with a weak D call TRBD2 (6 bases). In germline, CDR1 is MDHEN, CDR2 SYDVKM. Trimming cost V 9 bases and J 0 bases, with 32 bases left between them. This CDR3 has 20 residues. The full variable domain, with the rest looked up from reference TRBV28 and TRBJ2-5, is DVKVTQSSRYLVKRTGEKVFLECVQDMDHENMFWYRQDPGLGLRLIYFSYDVKMKEKGDIPEGYSVSREKKERFSLILESASTNQTSMYLCASPPPWGRSNKEDQETQYFGPGTRLLVL.

This clonotype was counted at least ten times. The rearrangement links TRBV3-1 to TRBJ1-1, with D maybe TRBD1 (5 bases). Trimming stripped 1 base from V and 1 base from J, with 7 bases between. CDR3 length equals 14 residues. Germline V gene lookup returns CDR1 LGHDT and CDR2 YNNKEL (reference sequence). The CDR3 sequence is CASSQVTGNTEAFF. DNA for the CDR3: TGTGCCAGCAGCCAAGTCACAGGGAACACTGAAGCTTTCTTT.

This clonotype was seen repeatedly, ten times or more. This chain uses TRBV6-2 or TRBV6-3 with TRBJ1-5; 7 bases agree with TRBD1. Losses at the gene ends were 4 bases for V and 7 bases for J; bases not matched to a gene: 4. The CDR3 has 13 residues. Germline CDR1 and CDR2: MNHEY and SVGEGT. In nucleotides, the CDR3 is TGTGCCAGCAGTTCGGACAGGAAGCAGCCCCAGCATTTT. Its protein is CASSSDRKQPQHF.